Each of the 8 T cell receptor beta chains below was sequenced from the same sample in a study of blood T cell repertoires in COVID-19. Measured with immunoSEQ multiplex PCR; TCRdb has only the in-frame clones, and not every one. Among 350,000 to 450,000 clones, 85% were seen once, and the ten largest hold roughly 3.6%. Sequenced: peripheral blood. These receptors originate from a woman under 30 with acute or convalescent COVID-19.

J is TRBJ2-1 and V is TRBV28, with D tentatively TRBD2 (6 bases). Trimming pared 7 bases from V and 5 bases from J, leaving 12 bases between. The CDR3 runs to 13 residues. CDR1 and CDR2 (germline): MDHEN, SYDVKM. The CDR3 sequence: CASISKRDNEQFF. CDR3 nucleotides: TGTGCCAGCATCAGTAAGCGGGACAATGAGCAGTTCTTC. Full variable domain (remainder filled in from reference TRBV28 and TRBJ2-1): DVKVTQSSRYLVKRTGEKVFLECVQDMDHENMFWYRQDPGLGLRLIYFSYDVKMKEKGDIPEGYSVSREKKERFSLILESASTNQTSMYLCASISKRDNEQFFGPGTRLTVL.

V and J are TRBV10-3 and TRBJ2-1; 8 positions agree with TRBD1. The CDR3 is 15 residues long. CDR1 is ENHRY, CDR2 SYGVKD, per germline. V lost 7 bases and J lost 5; bases outside the gene matches: 10. The CDR3 loop reads CAIKGSGQGNNEQFF. CDR3 bases: TGTGCCATCAAGGGGAGCGGACAGGGTAACAATGAGCAGTTCTTC.

The rearrangement links TRBV19 to TRBJ1-5; possibly TRBD1 for D (6 bases). The CDR3 length is 16 residues. Germline values: CDR1 LNHDA, CDR2 SQIVND (reference sequence). The ends were cut back, 5 bases at V and 2 bases at J, with 16 bases in the middle. The DNA for the CDR3 is TGTGCCAGTAGTGCCACGTGGGGGCAGGGCAATCAGCCCCAGCATTTT. Translating gives CASSATWGQGNQPQHF.

The rearrangement links TRBV7-2 to TRBJ1-2, with D possibly being TRBD1 (6 bases). V shed 4 bases and J shed 1 base, with 19 bases lying between them. Germline V gives CDR1 SGHTA, CDR2 FQGNSA. The CDR3 totals 17 residues. The CDR3 sequence: CASSSRGWAGLNYGYTF. The CDR3 DNA reads as TGTGCCAGCAGCTCTAGGGGGTGGGCAGGGCTTAACTATGGCTACACCTTC. The full variable domain, with the rest looked up from reference TRBV7-2 and TRBJ1-2, is GAGVSQSPSNKVTEKGKDVELRCDPISGHTALYWYRQSLGQGLEFLIYFQGNSAPDKSGLPSDRFSAERTGGSVSTLTIQRTQQEDSAVYLCASSSRGWAGLNYGYTFGSGTRLTVV.

This chain joins TRBV7-5 and TRBJ1-5. TRBV7-5 is listed as a pseudogene. The CDR3 is made up of 14 amino acids. CDR3: CARSLSNSNQPQHF. The CDR3 DNA reads TGTGCCAGAAGCCTATCAAATAGCAATCAGCCCCAGCATTTT.

The rearrangement uses TRBV4-2 and TRBJ2-3; 14 nucleotides match TRBD2. CDR1 and CDR2 from the germline V gene are LGHNA and YNFKEQ. J lost 4 bases, V lost 4 bases, and 4 bases had no gene match. The CDR3 extends over 16 amino acids. This CDR3 is CASSPGLAGEADTQYF. CDR3 nucleotides: TGTGCCAGCAGCCCGGGACTAGCGGGAGAGGCAGATACGCAGTATTTT.

This chain connects TRBV7-9 to TRBJ1-3; D is perhaps TRBD1 (6 bases). CDR1 is SEHNR, CDR2 FQNEAQ, per germline (reference sequence). The V end was cut by 5 bases, the J end by 2 bases, with 13 bases between. The CDR3 has 15 amino acids. CDR3 in amino acids: CASSPYREAGNTIYF. CDR3 sequence (DNA): TGTGCCAGCAGCCCCTACAGGGAAGCTGGAAACACCATATATTTT.

The V and J genes are TRBV9 and TRBJ2-1; D is perhaps TRBD2 (6 bases). The length of the CDR3 is 15 residues. CDR1 SGDLS and CDR2 YYNGEE come from the germline V gene. The V gene lost 0 bases and the J gene lost 5 bases, with 12 bases spanning the gap. The CDR3 sequence is CASSVGGVSDNEQFF. Here the CDR3 DNA reads TGTGCCAGCAGCGTAGGCGGGGTTAGCGACAATGAGCAGTTCTTC. Full variable domain (rest looked up from reference TRBV9 and TRBJ2-1): DSGVTQTPKHLITATGQRVTLRCSPRSGDLSVYWYQQSLDQGLQFLIQYYNGEERAKGNILERFSAQQFPDLHSELNLSSLELGDSALYFCASSVGGVSDNEQFFGPGTRLTVL.